This T cell receptor (beta chain) was observed in a study of beta chain features in type 1 diabetes. General study results and limits: Healthy donors had naive, central memory and Treg TCRB repertoires that appeared less similar than those seen among patients. When VDJ junctions were examined, type 1 diabetes patients showed fewer insertions and more deletions.

Cells sorted by CD45RO/CCR7/CD25/CD127/CD95/CD27 comprised CD4+ naive, central memory, regulatory and stem cell-like memory cells. Sorted cells reached over 95% purity in every population. As regards this clone: Its antigen remains unknown.

Expressed TCRB transcripts were sequenced, since all the RNA that had been isolated was reverse transcribed. The repertoire was sequenced with immunoSEQ multiplex PCR; TCRdb's copy has only in-frame clones and lacks some. In the table there are roughly 140,000 clones, 6% to 7.5% of which are singletons. The receptor comes from a woman in her twenties or thirties in good health. Sequences were obtained from central memory CD4+ T cells from blood.

The CDR3 DNA reads as TGTGCCAGCAGCGGCGGGGGGACAAAGTATGATGGCTACACCTTC. The encoded protein is CASSGGGTKYDGYTF. V is TRBV4-2 and J is TRBJ1-2, with D possibly being TRBD1 (6 bases). The V end lost 5 bases, the J end lost 6 bases, and 19 bases lay between the germline ends. Germline V gene data show CDR1 as LGHNA and CDR2 as YNFKEQ. This CDR3 has 15 residues.